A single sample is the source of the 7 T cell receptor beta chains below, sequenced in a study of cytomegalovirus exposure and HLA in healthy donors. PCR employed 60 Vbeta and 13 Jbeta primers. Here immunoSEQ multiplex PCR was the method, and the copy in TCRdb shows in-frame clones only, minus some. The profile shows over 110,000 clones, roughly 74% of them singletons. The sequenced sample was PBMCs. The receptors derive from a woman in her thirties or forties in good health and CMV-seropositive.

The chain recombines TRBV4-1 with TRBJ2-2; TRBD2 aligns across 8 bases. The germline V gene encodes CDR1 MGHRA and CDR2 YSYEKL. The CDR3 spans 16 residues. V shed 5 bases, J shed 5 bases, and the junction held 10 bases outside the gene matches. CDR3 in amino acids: CASSVSPGGGTGELFF. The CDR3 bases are TGCGCCAGCAGCGTTTCTCCGGGAGGGGGGACCGGGGAGCTGTTTTTT.

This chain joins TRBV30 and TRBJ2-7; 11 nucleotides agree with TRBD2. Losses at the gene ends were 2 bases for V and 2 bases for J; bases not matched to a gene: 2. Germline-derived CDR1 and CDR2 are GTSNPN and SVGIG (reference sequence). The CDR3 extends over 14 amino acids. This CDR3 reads CAWSTSGGTYEQYF. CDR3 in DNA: TGTGCCTGGAGTACTAGCGGGGGTACCTACGAGCAGTACTTC.

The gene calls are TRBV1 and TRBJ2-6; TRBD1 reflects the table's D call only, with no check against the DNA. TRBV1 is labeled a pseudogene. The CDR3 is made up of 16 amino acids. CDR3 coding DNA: TGCACCAGCACGGGACAGGGAAAATCCGGGGCCAACGTCCTGACTTTC. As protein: CTSTGQGKSGANVLTF.

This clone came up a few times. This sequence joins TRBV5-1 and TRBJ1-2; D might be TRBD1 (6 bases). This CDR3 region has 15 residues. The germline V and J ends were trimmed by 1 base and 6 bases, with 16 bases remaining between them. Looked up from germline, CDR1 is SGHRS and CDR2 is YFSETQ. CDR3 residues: CASSLTGGGGDGYTF. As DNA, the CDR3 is TGCGCCAGCAGCTTGACGGGGGGCGGTGGAGATGGCTACACCTTC.

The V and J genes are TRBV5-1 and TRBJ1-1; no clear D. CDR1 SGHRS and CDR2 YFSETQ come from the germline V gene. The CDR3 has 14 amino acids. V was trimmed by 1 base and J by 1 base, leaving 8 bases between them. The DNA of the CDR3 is TGCGCCAGCAGCTTGCAGGCTTCGAACACTGAAGCTTTCTTT. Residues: CASSLQASNTEAFF.

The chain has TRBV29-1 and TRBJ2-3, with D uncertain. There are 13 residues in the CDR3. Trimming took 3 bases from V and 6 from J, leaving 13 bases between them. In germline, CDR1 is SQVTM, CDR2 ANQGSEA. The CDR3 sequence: CSVDRGKRDTQYF. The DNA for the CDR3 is TGCAGCGTTGACCGAGGAAAGAGGGATACGCAGTATTTT.

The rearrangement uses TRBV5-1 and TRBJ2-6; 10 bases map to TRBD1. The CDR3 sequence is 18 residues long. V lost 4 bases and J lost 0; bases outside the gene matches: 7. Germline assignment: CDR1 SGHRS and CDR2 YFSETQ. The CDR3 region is CASSPSGQGNSGANVLTF. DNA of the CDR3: TGCGCCAGCAGCCCCTCGGGACAGGGGAACTCTGGGGCCAACGTCCTGACTTTC.